These 18 T cell receptor beta chains came from one sample sequenced in a study of blood T cell repertoires in COVID-19. Repertoires were generated with immunoSEQ multiplex PCR, while TCRdb's copy carries only in-frame clones and drops some. The table lists almost 400,000 clones, about nine tenths of them singletons. The material sequenced was PBMCs or T cells enriched from blood (not recorded which). The receptors here all came from a woman aged 25-40 years who had recovered from COVID-19.

The CDR3 nucleotides are TGTGCCAGCAGTTATTCGGATCCGGGGGATGGCTACACCTTC. This encodes CASSYSDPGDGYTF. V usage is TRBV6-5 and J usage is TRBJ1-2; perhaps TRBD1 as D (5 bases). This CDR3 comprises 14 residues. The germline V and J ends were trimmed by 3 bases and 6 bases, with 14 bases remaining between them. Germline CDR1 is MNHEY and CDR2 is SVGAGI.

The chain carries TRBV7-3 and TRBJ2-1, with TRBD1 identical over 9 bases. The CDR3 consists of 14 residues. Germline lookup yields CDR1 SGHTA and CDR2 FQGTGA. The ends lost 5 bases at V and 6 bases at J; junction bases unmatched: 5. DNA for the CDR3: TGTGCCAGCAGCCAGAAACAGGGGGCCAATGAGCAGTTCTTC. As protein: CASSQKQGANEQFF.

For the CDR3, the DNA is TGCAGCGCCTCAAGCGGGACGAGGAATTCACCCCTCCACTTT. Protein sequence: CSASSGTRNSPLHF. The chain recombines TRBV29-1 with TRBJ1-6; tentatively, D is TRBD1 (5 bases). The CDR3 is 14 residues long. Germline V gene lookup returns CDR1 SQVTM and CDR2 ANQGSEA. V was cut by 7 bases and J by 7 bases, with 17 bases left in between.

This rearrangement joins TRBV28 to TRBJ1-5, with TRBD1 matching 7 bases. The CDR3 spans 14 residues. Germline V gene lookup returns CDR1 MDHEN and CDR2 SYDVKM. V dropped 6 bases and J dropped 2; count of bases not matched to a gene: 4. The DNA for the CDR3 is TGTGCCAGCAGAGACGACAGGGGCAATCAGCCCCAGCATTTT. This sequence encodes CASRDDRGNQPQHF.

This clone was detected once. The chain joins TRBV24-1 to TRBJ2-5, with TRBD2 matching 10 bases. From germline, CDR1 is KGHDR and CDR2 SFDVKD. V was pared by 6 bases and J by 5 bases, with 8 bases of the junction left unmatched. The length of the CDR3 is 15 residues. Here the CDR3 DNA reads TGTGCCACCAGTCAGCGGGGGGGTCCCCTCGAGACCCAGTACTTC. This translates into CATSQRGGPLETQYF.

The V gene is TRBV3-1 (or the pseudogene TRBV3-2), the J gene TRBJ1-2; 10 positions agree with TRBD1. Germline lookup yields CDR1 LGHDT and CDR2 YNNKEL (reference sequence). Losses at the gene ends were 3 bases for V and 8 bases for J; bases not matched to a gene: 9. The CDR3 has 15 amino acids. The CDR3 DNA follows: TGTGCCAGCAGCCAGGGGACAGGGGTCGTTCCCGGCTACACCTTC. Encoded protein: CASSQGTGVVPGYTF.

This clone occurred once. The chain uses TRBV27 and TRBJ1-3; D gene ambiguous. Per the germline V gene, CDR1 is MNHEY and CDR2 is SMNVEV (reference sequence). V was pared by 3 bases and J by 4 bases, with 10 bases between. The CDR3 is 14 residues long. CDR3 in DNA: TGTGCCAGCAGTTTTAGAGGGTCGGGAAACACCATATATTTT. Translation gives CASSFRGSGNTIYF.

This clone was counted once. The chain carries TRBV6-5 and TRBJ1-2; TRBD1 matches 10 bases. V was clipped by 10 bases and J by 0 bases; unmatched bases: 5. CDR3 length equals 14 residues. The germline gives CDR1 MNHEY, CDR2 SVGAGI. This CDR3 is CATRQGAANYGYTF. CDR3 in DNA: TGTGCCACCCGACAGGGGGCGGCTAACTATGGCTACACCTTC.

This rearrangement joins TRBV18 to TRBJ2-7; TRBD1 matches at 8 bases. Germline V gene lookup returns CDR1 KGHSH and CDR2 LQKENI. The CDR3 runs to 17 residues. V shed 1 base, J shed 1 base, and the junction held 9 bases outside the gene matches. CDR3 nucleotide sequence: TGTGCCAGCTCACCACGTGGACAGGGTGGGTCATCCTACGAGCAGTACTTC. It codes for CASSPRGQGGSSYEQYF.

This rearrangement joins TRBV9 to TRBJ1-3; tentatively, D is TRBD1 (5 bases). CDR3 size: 14 residues. Germline V gene sequence: CDR1 SGDLS, CDR2 YYNGEE. Trimming removed 3 bases from V and 2 bases from J, with 9 bases in between. The CDR3 loop is CASSEGRTGNTIYF. CDR3 bases: TGTGCCAGCAGCGAGGGGCGGACTGGAAACACCATATATTTT.

The rearrangement joins TRBV30 to TRBJ1-2; D unclear. This CDR3 comprises 12 residues. The germline CDR1 and CDR2 sequences are GTSNPN and SVGIG (reference sequence). Trimming pared 2 bases from V and 8 bases from J, leaving 12 bases between. The CDR3 loop reads CAWSRQSQGYTF. DNA of the CDR3: TGTGCCTGGAGTCGACAATCTCAGGGCTACACCTTC.

The V gene is TRBV19, the J gene TRBJ2-1; TRBD1 aligns across 9 bases. The V and J ends lost 2 bases and 5 bases, in that order; junction bases with no gene match: 4. The CDR3 runs to 15 residues. Germline V gene sequence: CDR1 LNHDA, CDR2 SQIVND (reference sequence). The CDR3 is CASSILQGAHNEQFF. CDR3 DNA: TGTGCCAGTAGTATACTACAGGGGGCGCACAATGAGCAGTTCTTC.

The V gene is TRBV19, the J gene TRBJ1-5; TRBD1 aligns across 7 bases. The germline V gene has CDR1 LNHDA and CDR2 SQIVND (reference sequence). The CDR3 totals 16 residues. Trimming cost V 1 base and J 6 bases; bases outside gene matches: 9. The chain's CDR3 is CASSIVETGFVQPQHF. CDR3 sequence (DNA): TGTGCCAGTAGTATAGTAGAGACAGGGTTTGTTCAGCCCCAGCATTTT.

This clone showed up just once. The V call is TRBV25-1, the J call TRBJ2-3; D unresolved. V dropped 3 bases and J dropped 3 bases, with 7 bases sitting between them. The length of the CDR3 is 13 residues. The germline CDR1 and CDR2 sequences are MGHDK and SYGVNS. This chain's CDR3 is CASSDVGTDTQYF. DNA for the CDR3: TGTGCCAGCAGTGATGTCGGGACAGATACGCAGTATTTT.

The rearrangement uses TRBV30 and TRBJ2-2; D not resolved. Trimming cost V 3 bases and J 4 bases, with 12 bases left between them. Germline CDR1 and CDR2: GTSNPN and SVGIG (reference sequence). The CDR3 runs 14 residues. The CDR3: CAWSAGQITGELFF. The CDR3 nucleotides read TGTGCCTGGAGCGCAGGTCAAATCACCGGGGAGCTGTTTTTT.

The J gene is TRBJ2-7, the V gene TRBV24-1; 9 bases match TRBD1. The CDR3 has 15 residues. V lost 4 bases, J lost 2 bases, and 5 bases stayed unmatched. Germline loops: CDR1 KGHDR, CDR2 SFDVKD. This CDR3 is CATSDPGTGTYEQYF. Here the CDR3 DNA reads TGTGCCACCAGTGACCCAGGGACAGGGACCTACGAGCAGTACTTC.

The chain uses TRBV9 and TRBJ2-3; tentatively, D is TRBD1 (5 bases). The length of the CDR3 is 13 residues. V was clipped by 0 bases and J by 8 bases, with 10 bases between them. The germline V gene encodes CDR1 SGDLS and CDR2 YYNGEE. The CDR3, as DNA: TGTGCCAGCAGCGTAGTGGGCGACAGTACGCAGTATTTT. The encoded protein is CASSVVGDSTQYF.

The chain couples TRBV15 to TRBJ2-1; no definite D call. With 1 base removed from V and 0 bases from J, the gap between germline ends came to 10 bases. CDR3 length: 16 amino acids. Germline CDR1 LNHNV, CDR2 YYDKDF (reference sequence). CDR3 residues: CATSRVFLSSYNEQFF. CDR3 in DNA: TGTGCCACCAGCAGAGTTTTCCTAAGCTCCTACAATGAGCAGTTCTTC.